This T cell receptor (beta chain) appears in the sequencing data of a study of cytomegalovirus exposure and HLA in healthy donors. Study summary: Around 80 million unique TCR sequences came from HLA-typed donors in an early release. Study observations and caveats: In an earlier analysis, in some 500 donors, most V segments appeared productive either ~90% or ~30% of the time. Roughly uniform sequencing depth across donors was assumed, possibly incorrectly.

Of note for this clone: Its antigen is unidentified.

This CDR3 region has 15 residues. Germline V lookup: CDR1 SGHAT, CDR2 FQDESV (reference sequence). The V gene lost 2 bases and the J gene lost 2 bases, with 13 bases spanning the gap. PCR involved 60 Vbeta and 13 Jbeta primers. Assay used: immunoSEQ multiplex PCR; TCRdb lists only in-frame clones, some missing. Its table lists about 88,000 clones. Sequenced: PBMCs. The receptor's source is a girl aged 10 to 17 in good health and CMV-seropositive. The V and J genes are TRBV11-1 and TRBJ2-7, with D possibly matching TRBD1 (7 bases). The CDR3 coding sequence is TGTGCCAGCAGCTTATTAGGCAGGGGGGCCTACGAGCAGTACTTC. This codes for CASSLLGRGAYEQYF.